These 17 T cell receptor beta chains were all obtained from the same sample, sequenced in a study of graft-versus-host responses after intestinal transplantation. Clones were read by immunoSEQ multiplex PCR, and TCRdb kept only the in-frame ones, dropping some. The sample contains about 130,000 clones, around 90% of which appear only once. Their cognate antigens are unknown. Here the sequenced sample was unstimulated CD4+ T cells sorted from spleen or lymph node cells, taken before intestinal transplant. Receptors originate from a human donor who received an intestinal transplant.

The chain carries TRBV5-4 and TRBJ2-5; 8 bases align to TRBD1. The CDR3 is 14 amino acids. The V and J ends lost 3 bases and 2 bases, in that order; junction bases with no gene match: 3. Per the germline V gene, CDR1 is SGHNT and CDR2 is YYREEE (reference sequence). DNA of the CDR3: TGTGCCAGCAGCTCTCGGACAGGGCAAGAGACCCAGTACTTC. Amino acid sequence: CASSSRTGQETQYF.

The chain has TRBV15 and TRBJ1-1, with D unresolved. Trimming cost V 0 bases and J 8 bases, with 10 bases left between them. CDR1 and CDR2 from the germline V gene are LNHNV and YYDKDF (reference sequence). The CDR3 length is 13 residues. The CDR3 reads CATSRDQLGEAFF. In DNA form, the CDR3 reads TGTGCCACCAGCAGAGATCAGCTGGGAGAAGCTTTCTTT.

To note about this clone: Other DNA sequences in this sample translate to the same CDR3. The chain employs TRBV4-2 and TRBJ2-7; either TRBD1 or TRBD2 may supply D (5 bases each). The germline gives CDR1 LGHNA, CDR2 YNFKEQ. The CDR3 runs to 14 residues. V was shortened by 0 bases and J by 2 bases, with 8 bases between the two germline ends. The CDR3 coding sequence is TGTGCCAGCAGCCAAGATCGGGGCCCCTACGAGCAGTACTTC. Protein: CASSQDRGPYEQYF.

The chain joins TRBV30 to TRBJ2-5; TRBD2 matches at 14 bases. Unmatched junction bases numbered 10, after V lost 3 bases and J lost 4 bases. CDR3 size: 17 residues. CDR1 and CDR2 from the germline V gene are GTSNPN and SVGIG (reference sequence). The CDR3 reads CAWRRGLAGVVGETQYF. The CDR3 DNA is TGTGCCTGGAGGAGGGGACTAGCGGGAGTAGTAGGAGAGACCCAGTACTTC.

This chain links TRBV12-5 with TRBJ2-1; 10 nucleotides match TRBD2. CDR3 size: 20 residues. The J segment lost 5 bases and the V segment lost 1 base, leaving 17 bases of the junction unmatched. The V gene's germline CDR1 is LGHNT and CDR2 FRNRAP. The CDR3 spells CASGLGKAGGPGVIDNEQFF. In DNA form, the CDR3 reads TGTGCTAGTGGTTTGGGGAAAGCGGGAGGGCCGGGGGTAATCGACAATGAGCAGTTCTTC.

This rearrangement joins TRBV21-1 to TRBJ2-5; the table's TRBD1 call for D was not verified on the DNA. TRBV21-1 is a documented pseudogene. The CDR3 covers 14 residues. The CDR3 is CASSVPYREETQYF. The CDR3 DNA is TGTGCCAGCAGCGTCCCTTACAGAGAGGAGACCCAGTACTTC.

V usage is TRBV30 and J usage is TRBJ1-1; D remains ambiguous. This CDR3 has 13 residues. Germline CDR1 GTSNPN, CDR2 SVGIG (reference sequence). Trimming pared 4 bases from V and 0 bases from J, leaving 9 bases between. The CDR3 bases are TGTGCCTGGAAAAGGAGGATGAACACTGAAGCTTTCTTT. This translates into CAWKRRMNTEAFF.

This chain links TRBV5-4 with TRBJ2-1; 12 nucleotides match TRBD2. V lost 2 bases and J lost 0; bases outside the gene matches: 3. CDR1 is SGHNT, CDR2 YYREEE, per germline (reference sequence). The CDR3 is made up of 17 amino acids. The CDR3 loop reads CASSFSSGRGSYNEQFF. The CDR3 DNA reads TGTGCCAGCAGCTTCTCTAGCGGGAGGGGCTCCTACAATGAGCAGTTCTTC.

This clone came up once. The genes are TRBV10-3 and TRBJ2-1; the D gene is possibly TRBD2 (5 bases). CDR1 and CDR2 from the germline V gene are ENHRY and SYGVKD. V lost 3 bases and J lost 7, with 34 bases in between. The CDR3 is 21 amino acids. CDR3 residues: CAISDGKLRTQETRSGNEQFF. DNA for the CDR3: TGTGCCATCAGTGACGGGAAACTAAGAACCCAAGAAACGCGGAGTGGGAATGAGCAGTTCTTC.

J is TRBJ2-7 and V is TRBV5-1; 10 bases are a match to TRBD2. CDR1 is SGHRS and CDR2 is YFSETQ in the germline V gene. This CDR3 has 15 residues. V trimming: 4 bases; J trimming: 4 bases; junction bases outside the gene matches: 8. The CDR3 coding sequence is TGCGCCAGCAGCGCCCGGGCTAGCGGGAGTTACGAGCAGTACTTC. Translation: CASSARASGSYEQYF.

V and J are TRBV27 and TRBJ1-5, with a tentative D call TRBD1 (6 bases). Germline CDR1 is MNHEY and CDR2 is SMNVEV (reference sequence). Trimming cost V 9 bases and J 3 bases, with 18 bases left between them. The CDR3 covers 15 residues. CDR3: CASSAQNRVNQPQHF. CDR3 coding DNA: TGTGCCAGTTCCGCCCAGAACAGGGTCAATCAGCCCCAGCATTTT.

Notes on this clone: Other nucleotide sequences from this sample produce the same CDR3. The J gene is TRBJ2-5, the V gene TRBV5-4; 7 bases align to TRBD1. Germline assignment: CDR1 SGHNT and CDR2 YYREEE (reference sequence). V shed 4 bases, J shed 5 bases, and the junction held 8 bases outside the gene matches. The CDR3 consists of 14 residues. The CDR3 protein is CASSPGQPQETQYF. CDR3 sequence (DNA): TGTGCCAGCAGCCCGGGACAGCCTCAGGAGACCCAGTACTTC.

V usage is TRBV6-1 and J usage is TRBJ2-7, with a weak D call TRBD1 (5 bases). Germline values: CDR1 MNHNS, CDR2 SASEGT. V lost 3 bases to trimming and J lost 2 bases, with 14 bases between them. The CDR3 runs to 15 residues. CDR3 DNA sequence: TGTGCCAGCAGTGATCAAACTCCAGGGACCTACGAGCAGTACTTC. It codes for CASSDQTPGTYEQYF.

V and J are TRBV6-5 and TRBJ1-6; D remains unclear. The CDR3 is 12 amino acids. Germline-derived CDR1 and CDR2 are MNHEY and SVGAGI. V was shortened by 6 bases and J by 7 bases, with 7 bases between the two germline ends. CDR3 DNA sequence: TGTGCCAGCAGGGGCCCGAATTCACCCCTCCACTTT. This gives the protein CASRGPNSPLHF.

J is TRBJ2-1 and V is TRBV10-3; TRBD2 aligns across 8 bases. J gave up 6 bases and V 0 bases, and 7 bases lay outside the gene matches. The CDR3 has 16 amino acids. Germline values: CDR1 ENHRY, CDR2 SYGVKD. CDR3 coding DNA: TGTGCCATCAGTGAGTCGAGCGGGAGCGGCGGCAATGAGCAGTTCTTC. Translation gives CAISESSGSGGNEQFF.

V and J are TRBV9 and TRBJ1-2, with TRBD1 as a possible D gene (5 bases). Germline V CDR1 and CDR2: SGDLS, YYNGEE. The CDR3 covers 11 residues. The ends were cut back, 5 bases at V and 6 bases at J, with 8 bases in the middle. The CDR3 here is CASRGGDGYTF. The DNA for the CDR3 is TGTGCCAGCAGGGGAGGGGATGGCTACACCTTC.

The chain combines TRBV6-5 with TRBJ1-1, with 9 bases that match TRBD1. Trimming removed 7 bases from V and 6 bases from J; junction bases left unmatched: 6. The germline gives CDR1 MNHEY, CDR2 SVGAGI. The length of the CDR3 is 13 residues. This CDR3 is CASIGTGRAEAFF. CDR3 DNA: TGTGCCAGCATCGGGACAGGGAGGGCTGAAGCTTTCTTT.